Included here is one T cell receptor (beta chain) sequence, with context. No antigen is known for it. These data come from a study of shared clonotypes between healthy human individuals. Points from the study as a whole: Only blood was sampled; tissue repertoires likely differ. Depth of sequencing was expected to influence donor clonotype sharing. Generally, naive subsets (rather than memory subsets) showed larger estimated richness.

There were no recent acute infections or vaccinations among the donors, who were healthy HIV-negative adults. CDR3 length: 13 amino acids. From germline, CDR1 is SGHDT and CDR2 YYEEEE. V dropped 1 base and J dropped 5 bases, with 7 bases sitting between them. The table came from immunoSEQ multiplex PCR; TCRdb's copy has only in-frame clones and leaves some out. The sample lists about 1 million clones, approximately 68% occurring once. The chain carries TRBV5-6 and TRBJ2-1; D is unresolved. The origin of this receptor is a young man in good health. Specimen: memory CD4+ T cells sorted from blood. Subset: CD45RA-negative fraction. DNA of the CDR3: TGTGCCAGCAGCTTGATCTGGGACAATGAGCAGTTCTTC. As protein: CASSLIWDNEQFF.